Following are 23 T cell receptor beta chains from one sample sequenced in a study of blood T cell repertoires in COVID-19. Profiling relied on immunoSEQ multiplex PCR, and the TCRdb table lists in-frame clones only, not all of them. Here the sample spans 250,000 to 300,000 clones, 80% to 90% being singletons. The sequenced material came from peripheral blood. Receptors originate from a man in his sixties with acute or convalescent COVID-19.

The J gene is TRBJ1-1, the V gene TRBV10-3; the D gene is possibly TRBD1 (6 bases). Germline CDR1 ENHRY, CDR2 SYGVKD. The CDR3 length is 13 residues. V was pared by 10 bases and J by 2 bases, with 14 bases between. The CDR3 coding sequence is TGTGCCACCCGACAGGATCTCAACACTGAAGCTTTCTTT. Translated, it gives CATRQDLNTEAFF.

V is TRBV2 and J is TRBJ1-5, with D uncertain. The ends were cut back, 4 bases at V and 7 bases at J, with 17 bases in the middle. The CDR3 totals 15 residues. In germline, CDR1 is SNHLY, CDR2 FYNNEI. The CDR3 nucleotides are TGTGCCAGCAGTGTTTGGGGTGGGGAGAGGCAGCCCCAGCATTTT. Its protein is CASSVWGGERQPQHF.

The rearrangement uses TRBV11-2 and TRBJ2-1; 11 bases line up with TRBD1. With V trimmed by 1 base and J by 6 bases, 5 bases remained unmatched. Per germline, CDR1 SGHAT and CDR2 FQNNGV. The CDR3 is made up of 16 amino acids. CDR3 loop: CASSLVGQGAFNEQFF. CDR3 bases: TGTGCCAGCAGCTTAGTAGGACAGGGGGCTTTCAATGAGCAGTTCTTC.

CDR3 sequence reads: CARSLLLAGGYEQYF. CDR3 sequence (DNA): TGTGCCAGAAGCTTGCTACTAGCGGGAGGATACGAGCAGTACTTC. The rearrangement uses TRBV5-3 and TRBJ2-7; 12 bases match TRBD2. TRBV5-3 is assigned to the ORF class and has an uncertain function. The CDR3 consists of 15 residues. The J segment lost 4 bases and the V segment lost 1 base, leaving 3 bases of the junction unmatched.

V is TRBV5-1 and J is TRBJ1-2; 9 bases map to TRBD1. The V gene end was trimmed by 3 bases and the J gene end by 2 bases; junction bases not matched to a gene: 2. CDR3 length: 14 residues. The germline V gene has CDR1 SGHRS and CDR2 YFSETQ. CDR3 amino acids: CASSSGTGNYGYTF. The DNA of the CDR3 is TGCGCCAGCAGCTCTGGGACAGGGAACTATGGCTACACCTTC.

The chain combines TRBV6-5 with TRBJ2-1; TRBD1 aligns across 11 bases. The V gene's germline CDR1 is MNHEY and CDR2 SVGAGI. V lost 6 bases and J lost 3; bases outside the gene matches: 4. CDR3 length: 15 amino acids. The CDR3 loop reads CASRAGTGGYNEQFF. In DNA form, the CDR3 reads TGTGCCAGCAGAGCCGGGACAGGGGGCTACAATGAGCAGTTCTTC.

This chain uses TRBV5-1 with TRBJ2-1, with 12 bases matching TRBD2. Unmatched junction bases numbered 13, after V lost 4 bases and J lost 8 bases. Germline CDR1 and CDR2: SGHRS and YFSETQ. The CDR3 covers 17 residues. CDR3 coding DNA: TGCGCCAGCAGCCCCCCCCATCCTAGCGGGGGGGGTGATGAGCAGTTCTTC. Translating gives CASSPPHPSGGGDEQFF.

This rearrangement joins TRBV28 to TRBJ2-4; D might be TRBD1 (5 bases). Trimming took 7 bases from V and 1 from J, leaving 11 bases between them. This CDR3 spans 14 amino acids. CDR1 MDHEN and CDR2 SYDVKM come from the germline V gene. CDR3 residues: CASTPGSAKNIQYF. The CDR3 region has the DNA TGTGCCAGCACCCCAGGGTCCGCCAAAAACATTCAGTACTTC.

V gene TRBV9 combines with J gene TRBJ2-7; a possible D gene is TRBD2 (5 bases). The CDR3 spans 13 residues. The germline V and J ends were trimmed by 3 bases and 0 bases, with 7 bases remaining between them. Germline CDR1 SGDLS, CDR2 YYNGEE. CDR3 region: CASSGTLSYEQYF. For the CDR3, the DNA is TGTGCCAGCAGCGGGACTCTCTCCTACGAGCAGTACTTC.

The gene calls are TRBV5-1 and TRBJ2-1; 7 bases are shared with TRBD2. This CDR3 region has 15 residues. The V gene's germline CDR1 is SGHRS and CDR2 YFSETQ. Losses at the gene ends were 0 bases for V and 8 bases for J; bases not matched to a gene: 8. As DNA, the CDR3 is TGCGCCAGCAGCTTGGGAGGGAGGGCCTCGGATGAGCAGTTCTTC. It specifies CASSLGGRASDEQFF.

The chain carries TRBV19 and TRBJ2-6, with D possibly TRBD2 on 5 matching bases. V lost 6 bases and J 0 bases, leaving 6 bases between the germline ends. The CDR3 has 14 amino acids. CDR1 is LNHDA, CDR2 SQIVND, per germline (reference sequence). Here the CDR3 DNA reads TGTGCCAGTAGACGGGGCTCTGGGGCCAACGTCCTGACTTTC. Its translation is CASRRGSGANVLTF. Supplemented by reference TRBV19 and TRBJ2-6, the full variable domain reads DGGITQSPKYLFRKEGQNVTLSCEQNLNHDAMYWYRQDPGQGLRLIYYSQIVNDFQKGDIAEGYSVSREKKESFPLTVTSAQKNPTAFYLCASRRGSGANVLTFGAGSRLTVL.

This clone has only one observation. V is TRBV19 and J is TRBJ2-1; 7 bases are shared with TRBD2. After removal of 5 bases from V and 5 bases from J, the junction contained 12 bases not matched to a gene. Germline V lookup: CDR1 LNHDA, CDR2 SQIVND (reference sequence). This CDR3 is built from 16 residues. CDR3 region: CASSGVWGRADNEQFF. The CDR3 DNA sequence: TGTGCCAGTAGTGGGGTATGGGGGAGGGCAGACAATGAGCAGTTCTTC. Drawing the rest from reference TRBV19 and TRBJ2-1, the complete variable domain is DGGITQSPKYLFRKEGQNVTLSCEQNLNHDAMYWYRQDPGQGLRLIYYSQIVNDFQKGDIAEGYSVSREKKESFPLTVTSAQKNPTAFYLCASSGVWGRADNEQFFGPGTRLTVL.

The J gene is TRBJ1-6, the V gene TRBV11-2; TRBD1 aligns across 9 bases. The CDR3 has 15 amino acids. J gave up 7 bases and V 4 bases, and 5 bases lay outside the gene matches. Germline CDR1 SGHAT, CDR2 FQNNGV. The CDR3 DNA sequence: TGTGCCAGCAGCTATTTCGGACAGGGGAATTCACCCCTCCACTTT. Its translation is CASSYFGQGNSPLHF.

The rearrangement joins TRBV3-1 (or the pseudogene TRBV3-2) to TRBJ2-1; 8 bases map to TRBD2. Germline trimming cut 0 bases from V and 5 bases from J; bases unmatched to any gene: 9. This CDR3 is built from 17 residues. Per germline, CDR1 LGHDT and CDR2 YNNKEL (reference sequence). This chain's CDR3 is CASSQDPASGSNNEQFF. CDR3 nucleotides: TGTGCCAGCAGCCAAGATCCGGCTAGCGGGTCAAACAATGAGCAGTTCTTC.

The chain uses TRBV3-1 (or the pseudogene TRBV3-2) and TRBJ2-5; a possible D gene is TRBD2 (5 bases). From germline, CDR1 is LGHDT and CDR2 YNNKEL (reference sequence). The CDR3 length is 14 residues. Trimming took 2 bases from V and 7 from J, leaving 14 bases between them. CDR3 DNA: TGTGCCAGCAGCCAATCCCAGGCTGCGGGGACCCAGTACTTC. It translates to CASSQSQAAGTQYF.

The chain employs TRBV6-5 and TRBJ2-7; D gene uncertain. Germline loops: CDR1 MNHEY, CDR2 SVGAGI. The ends were cut back, 6 bases at V and 9 bases at J, with 12 bases in the middle. The length of the CDR3 is 11 residues. This CDR3 is CASRTGVVQYF. DNA for the CDR3: TGTGCCAGCAGGACTGGAGTGGTGCAGTACTTC.

V is TRBV4-3 and J is TRBJ1-1; weak D call: TRBD1 (5 bases). Trimming stripped 3 bases from V and 1 base from J, with 9 bases between. Germline V gene sequence: CDR1 LGHNA, CDR2 YSLEER. The CDR3 is made up of 14 amino acids. CDR3 coding DNA: TGCGCCAGCAGCCAGAACGGGGGGAACACTGAAGCTTTCTTT. Translating gives CASSQNGGNTEAFF.

This clone was seen a handful of times. The V and J genes are TRBV7-9 and TRBJ1-6; possibly TRBD1 for D (5 bases). Germline V gives CDR1 SEHNR, CDR2 FQNEAQ (reference sequence). The ends were cut back, 11 bases at V and 10 bases at J, with 18 bases in the middle. The CDR3 runs to 13 residues. The CDR3 reads CARDGGGRSPLHF. Here the CDR3 DNA reads TGTGCCCGCGACGGGGGGGGAAGGTCACCCCTCCACTTT.

V gene TRBV3-1 (or the pseudogene TRBV3-2) combines with J gene TRBJ1-4; 7 bases match TRBD1. The junction had 9 bases not matched to a gene; V was cut back by 6 bases and J by 8 bases. The CDR3 covers 14 residues. Germline CDR1 is LGHDT and CDR2 is YNNKEL (reference sequence). The CDR3 is CASSSPGTAEKLFF. Here the CDR3 DNA reads TGTGCCAGCAGTTCGCCCGGGACAGCCGAAAAACTGTTTTTT.

This clone was seen just once. The chain couples TRBV27 to TRBJ2-1, with 7 bases matching TRBD2. Germline values: CDR1 MNHEY, CDR2 SMNVEV (reference sequence). Trimming cost V 2 bases and J 5 bases; bases outside gene matches: 6. This CDR3 has 15 residues. For the CDR3, the DNA is TGTGCCAGCAGTTTAGGGGGGGGGACCAACAATGAGCAGTTCTTC. Its translation: CASSLGGGTNNEQFF.

V usage is TRBV11-3 and J usage is TRBJ2-1; 10 bases are a match to TRBD2. Trimming at V came to 4 bases and at J to 4 bases, leaving 4 bases not matched to a gene. The CDR3 is made up of 15 amino acids. Germline V gene sequence: CDR1 SGHNT, CDR2 YENEEA. The CDR3 loop reads CASSSGLAVYNEQFF. The CDR3, as DNA: TGTGCCAGCAGCTCCGGACTAGCGGTATACAATGAGCAGTTCTTC.

V usage is TRBV7-2 and J usage is TRBJ2-5; TRBD2 aligns across 7 bases. CDR1 and CDR2 (germline): SGHTA, FQGNSA. CDR3 length: 16 residues. With V trimmed by 5 bases and J by 4 bases, 13 bases remained unmatched. Here the CDR3 reads CASSLRTRAVVETQYF. Written as DNA, the CDR3 is TGTGCCAGCAGCCTCCGGACTAGAGCGGTGGTAGAGACCCAGTACTTC.

This chain joins TRBV10-3 and TRBJ2-3; the D gene is possibly TRBD1 (7 bases). V dropped 8 bases and J dropped 5 bases, with 14 bases sitting between them. This CDR3 has 13 amino acids. Germline V lookup: CDR1 ENHRY, CDR2 SYGVKD. CDR3 sequence (DNA): TGTGCCATCCGGACTCAGGGGGGAGATACGCAGTATTTT. Translation gives CAIRTQGGDTQYF.